These T cell receptor beta chains were read from a single sample in a study of blood T cell repertoires in COVID-19. TCRdb's copy holds only in-frame clones and misses some; the assay was immunoSEQ multiplex PCR. Here the sample spans under 250,000 clones, under 90% being singletons. The sample taken for sequencing was peripheral blood. The receptors stem from a man aged 45-60 years with COVID-19, enrolled during active disease. Each CDR3 is given with its conserved first and last residue. Fields, in order: CDR3 protein, CDR3 DNA, D gene, J gene, V gene, clone size. A D gene is named only where the DNA matches it firmly. Clone size is stated in some rows and not others, as once, few, many or a class when expanded.

CDR3 protein: CASSKYREGGTEAFF
CDR3 DNA: TGTGCCAGCAGCAAATACCGGGAGGGCGGCACTGAAGCTTTCTTT
D gene: NA
J gene: TRBJ1-1
V gene: TRBV7-9
clone size: NA

CDR3 protein: CASSLGGEYEQYF
CDR3 DNA: TGTGCCAGCAGCTTAGGCGGGGAGTACGAGCAGTACTTC
D gene: NA
J gene: TRBJ2-7
V gene: TRBV11-3
clone size: NA

CDR3 protein: CASSSSRDTYYGYTF
CDR3 DNA: TGTGCCAGCAGCTCGAGCCGGGACACCTACTATGGCTACACCTTC
D gene: NA
J gene: TRBJ1-2
V gene: TRBV11-2
clone size: NA

CDR3 protein: CAIGGLAGVGYEQYF
CDR3 DNA: TGTGCCATAGGGGGACTAGCGGGAGTCGGCTACGAGCAGTACTTC
D gene: TRBD2
J gene: TRBJ2-7
V gene: TRBV10-3
clone size: NA

CDR3 protein: CASSPTEINSPLHF
CDR3 DNA: TGTGCCAGCTCCCCGACAGAAATTAATTCACCCCTCCACTTT
D gene: NA
J gene: TRBJ1-6
V gene: TRBV18
clone size: NA

CDR3 protein: CASSSGGSNTGELFF
CDR3 DNA: TGTGCCAGCAGCTCGGGGGGCTCGAACACCGGGGAGCTGTTTTTT
D gene: NA
J gene: TRBJ2-2
V gene: TRBV7-3
clone size: NA

CDR3 protein: CASTERGGYSNQPQHF
CDR3 DNA: TGTGCCAGCACCGAAAGGGGAGGTTATAGCAATCAGCCCCAGCATTTT
D gene: NA
J gene: TRBJ1-5
V gene: TRBV28
clone size: NA

CDR3 protein: CASSEAGGRGGNQPQHF
CDR3 DNA: TGTGCCAGCAGTGAAGCGGGAGGCCGGGGAGGCAATCAGCCCCAGCATTTT
D gene: NA
J gene: TRBJ1-5
V gene: TRBV6-1
clone size: NA

CDR3 protein: CASRRDGGNEKLFF
CDR3 DNA: TGTGCCAGCAGGAGGGACGGGGGAAATGAAAAACTGTTTTTT
D gene: NA
J gene: TRBJ1-4
V gene: TRBV6-5
clone size: NA

CDR3 protein: CASGGYNEQFF
CDR3 DNA: TGTGCCAGCGGCGGTTACAATGAGCAGTTCTTC
D gene: NA
J gene: TRBJ2-1
V gene: TRBV7-8
clone size: few

CDR3 protein: CASSATGTRDEQYF
CDR3 DNA: TGTGCCAGCAGCGCCACAGGGACAAGGGACGAGCAGTACTTC
D gene: NA
J gene: TRBJ2-7
V gene: TRBV21-1
clone size: NA

CDR3 protein: CASSEASLTSGSRQYF
CDR3 DNA: TGTGCCAGCAGTGAAGCGTCCTTGACTAGCGGGAGTAGGCAGTACTTC
D gene: TRBD2
J gene: TRBJ2-7
V gene: TRBV2
clone size: NA

CDR3 protein: CASSQPTGPGANVLTF
CDR3 DNA: TGTGCCAGCTCACAACCAACAGGGCCCGGGGCCAACGTCCTGACTTTC
D gene: NA
J gene: TRBJ2-6
V gene: TRBV18
clone size: NA

CDR3 protein: CASSATTGGTIGDTEAFF
CDR3 DNA: TGTGCCAGCAGCGCTACTACAGGGGGTACTATAGGGGACACTGAAGCTTTCTTT
D gene: TRBD1
J gene: TRBJ1-1
V gene: TRBV9
clone size: NA

CDR3 protein: CASSPISGAYEQYF
CDR3 DNA: TGTGCCAGCAGCCCCATTAGCGGGGCCTACGAGCAGTACTTC
D gene: TRBD2
J gene: TRBJ2-7
V gene: TRBV3-1/TRBV3-2
clone size: NA

CDR3 protein: CASSSTLAGVYEQYF
CDR3 DNA: TGTGCCAGCAGTTCTACACTAGCGGGAGTCTACGAGCAGTACTTC
D gene: TRBD2
J gene: TRBJ2-7
V gene: TRBV6-5
clone size: NA

CDR3 protein: CASSATGYAYEQYF
CDR3 DNA: TGCGCCAGCAGCGCGACAGGGTACGCCTACGAGCAGTACTTC
D gene: TRBD1
J gene: TRBJ2-7
V gene: TRBV5-1
clone size: NA

CDR3 protein: CASNRRGTGSYEQYF
CDR3 DNA: TGTGCCAGCAATCGGAGGGGTACGGGATCCTACGAGCAGTACTTC
D gene: NA
J gene: TRBJ2-7
V gene: TRBV7-9
clone size: NA

CDR3 protein: CASSESPPDEQYF
CDR3 DNA: TGCGCCAGCAGTGAGTCCCCCCCAGACGAGCAGTACTTC
D gene: NA
J gene: TRBJ2-7
V gene: TRBV10-2
clone size: NA

CDR3 protein: CASSEGGLSVYEQYF
CDR3 DNA: TGTGCCAGCAGTGAGGGAGGACTAAGTGTGTACGAGCAGTACTTC
D gene: NA
J gene: TRBJ2-7
V gene: TRBV2
clone size: NA

CDR3 protein: CASSGTSGYEQYF
CDR3 DNA: TGTGCCAGCAGCGGGACTAGCGGCTACGAGCAGTACTTC
D gene: TRBD2
J gene: TRBJ2-7
V gene: TRBV5-5
clone size: NA

CDR3 protein: CASSQEFSGGWGSPLHF
CDR3 DNA: TGCGCCAGCAGCCAAGAATTCTCGGGGGGCTGGGGTTCACCCCTCCACTTT
D gene: NA
J gene: TRBJ1-6
V gene: TRBV4-1
clone size: NA

CDR3 protein: CASSTHRGGEKLFF
CDR3 DNA: TGTGCCAGTAGTACGCACAGGGGTGGCGAAAAACTGTTTTTT
D gene: TRBD1
J gene: TRBJ1-4
V gene: TRBV19
clone size: once

CDR3 protein: CATSAKTESSYNEQFF
CDR3 DNA: TGTGCCACCAGTGCTAAGACAGAGAGCTCCTACAATGAGCAGTTCTTC
D gene: NA
J gene: TRBJ2-1
V gene: TRBV24-1
clone size: NA

CDR3 protein: CASSQDTGYTF
CDR3 DNA: TGCGCCAGCAGCCAAGACACCGGCTACACCTTC
D gene: NA
J gene: TRBJ1-2
V gene: TRBV5-1
clone size: NA

CDR3 protein: CASLEATEAFF
CDR3 DNA: TGTGCCAGCCTAGAGGCCACTGAAGCTTTCTTT
D gene: NA
J gene: TRBJ1-1
V gene: TRBV12-3/TRBV12-4
clone size: NA

CDR3 protein: CASSEHTGGGYEQYF
CDR3 DNA: TGTGCCAGCAGTGAACATACAGGGGGAGGCTACGAGCAGTACTTC
D gene: TRBD1
J gene: TRBJ2-7
V gene: TRBV2
clone size: NA

CDR3 protein: CASSDRGWNTEAFF
CDR3 DNA: TGTGCCAGCAGTGATCGGGGGTGGAACACTGAAGCTTTCTTT
D gene: NA
J gene: TRBJ1-1
V gene: TRBV2
clone size: NA

CDR3 protein: CASSPDRGGNQPQHF
CDR3 DNA: TGTGCCAGCAGCCCGGACAGGGGCGGCAATCAGCCCCAGCATTTT
D gene: TRBD1
J gene: TRBJ1-5
V gene: TRBV7-6
clone size: NA

CDR3 protein: CASSQGSGRLTTGELFF
CDR3 DNA: TGTGCCAGCAGCCAGGGAAGCGGGAGGTTAACGACCGGGGAGCTGTTTTTT
D gene: TRBD2
J gene: TRBJ2-2
V gene: TRBV7-9
clone size: NA

CDR3 protein: CATSDTGGVGSRNEQFF
CDR3 DNA: TGTGCCACCAGTGATACCGGGGGTGTGGGATCCAGGAATGAGCAGTTCTTC
D gene: NA
J gene: TRBJ2-1
V gene: TRBV24-1
clone size: few

CDR3 protein: CASSTPRGTNEKLFF
CDR3 DNA: TGTGCCAGTAGTACCCCCAGGGGTACTAATGAAAAACTGTTTTTT
D gene: NA
J gene: TRBJ1-4
V gene: TRBV19
clone size: NA

CDR3 protein: CASSLGDSNYGYTF
CDR3 DNA: TGCGCCAGCAGCTTAGGGGACAGTAACTATGGCTACACCTTC
D gene: TRBD1
J gene: TRBJ1-2
V gene: TRBV5-1
clone size: NA

CDR3 protein: CSVDGTAGTDTQYF
CDR3 DNA: TGCAGCGTGGACGGGACAGCGGGCACAGATACGCAGTATTTT
D gene: TRBD1
J gene: TRBJ2-3
V gene: TRBV29-1
clone size: NA

CDR3 protein: CASSVGRTGGTGSYTF
CDR3 DNA: TGTGCCAGCAGCGTAGGACGGACAGGGGGAACGGGGAGCTACACCTTC
D gene: TRBD1
J gene: TRBJ1-2
V gene: TRBV9
clone size: NA

CDR3 protein: CASSFRGTAYNEQFF
CDR3 DNA: TGTGCCAGCAGTTTTCGGGGGACCGCTTACAATGAGCAGTTCTTC
D gene: NA
J gene: TRBJ2-1
V gene: TRBV27
clone size: NA

CDR3 protein: CATSSDTHYGYTF
CDR3 DNA: TGTGCCACCAGCAGCGACACCCACTATGGCTACACCTTC
D gene: NA
J gene: TRBJ1-2
V gene: TRBV15
clone size: NA

CDR3 protein: CASSFTSGGTGELFF
CDR3 DNA: TGTGCCAGCAGCTTCACTAGCGGCGGCACCGGGGAGCTGTTTTTT
D gene: TRBD2
J gene: TRBJ2-2
V gene: TRBV11-2
clone size: NA

CDR3 protein: CASSPGQPPYNEQFF
CDR3 DNA: TGTGCCAGCTCACCAGGACAGCCGCCTTACAATGAGCAGTTCTTC
D gene: NA
J gene: TRBJ2-1
V gene: TRBV18
clone size: NA

CDR3 protein: CASSPLDMNEQFF
CDR3 DNA: TGTGCCAGCTCGCCCCTTGACATGAATGAGCAGTTCTTC
D gene: NA
J gene: TRBJ2-1
V gene: TRBV18
clone size: NA

CDR3 protein: CASSIGQGVYGYTF
CDR3 DNA: TGCGCCAGCAGCATCGGACAGGGTGTCTATGGCTACACCTTC
D gene: TRBD1
J gene: TRBJ1-2
V gene: TRBV5-1
clone size: once

CDR3 protein: CASGLVLGQGRPEAFF
CDR3 DNA: TGTGCTAGTGGTTTGGTACTGGGACAGGGGAGGCCTGAAGCTTTCTTT
D gene: TRBD1
J gene: TRBJ1-1
V gene: TRBV12-5
clone size: NA

CDR3 protein: CASRLGQGIYEQYF
CDR3 DNA: TGCGCCAGCAGGCTGGGACAGGGGATTTACGAGCAGTACTTC
D gene: TRBD1
J gene: TRBJ2-7
V gene: TRBV5-1
clone size: NA

CDR3 protein: CASSILEGFEQYF
CDR3 DNA: TGTGCCAGTAGTATTTTGGAGGGCTTCGAGCAGTACTTC
D gene: NA
J gene: TRBJ2-7
V gene: TRBV19
clone size: once

CDR3 protein: CASMRTSGGQETQYF
CDR3 DNA: TGTGCCAGTATGCGGACTAGCGGGGGCCAAGAGACCCAGTACTTC
D gene: TRBD2
J gene: TRBJ2-5
V gene: TRBV19
clone size: NA

CDR3 protein: CASSVEDYRTDTQYF
CDR3 DNA: TGTGCCAGCAGCGTAGAGGACTATCGCACAGATACGCAGTATTTT
D gene: NA
J gene: TRBJ2-3
V gene: TRBV9
clone size: NA

CDR3 protein: CASSEWAAANEKLFF
CDR3 DNA: TGTGCCAGCAGTGAGTGGGCAGCGGCTAATGAAAAACTGTTTTTT
D gene: NA
J gene: TRBJ1-4
V gene: TRBV6-1
clone size: NA

CDR3 protein: CASSSPGTSGSNEQFF
CDR3 DNA: TGTGCCAGCAGCTCCCCCGGGACTAGCGGGAGTAATGAGCAGTTCTTC
D gene: TRBD2
J gene: TRBJ2-1
V gene: TRBV11-3
clone size: NA

CDR3 protein: CASRVTVTGELFF
CDR3 DNA: TGTGCCAGCCGGGTGACGGTTACCGGGGAGCTGTTTTTT
D gene: NA
J gene: TRBJ2-2
V gene: TRBV19
clone size: NA

CDR3 protein: CASAIRDRGSDTQYF
CDR3 DNA: TGCGCCAGCGCAATCCGGGACAGGGGGAGCGATACGCAGTATTTT
D gene: TRBD1
J gene: TRBJ2-3
V gene: TRBV4-1
clone size: NA

CDR3 protein: CASRRGQGNSPLHF
CDR3 DNA: TGTGCCAGTAGGAGGGGACAGGGGAATTCACCCCTCCACTTT
D gene: TRBD1
J gene: TRBJ1-6
V gene: TRBV19
clone size: NA

CDR3 protein: CASSPPTLSYEQYF
CDR3 DNA: TGTGCCAGCTCTCCCCCCACTTTATCCTACGAGCAGTACTTC
D gene: NA
J gene: TRBJ2-7
V gene: TRBV28
clone size: once

CDR3 protein: CASILIWGDRNTGELFF
CDR3 DNA: TGTGCCAGCATTTTGATTTGGGGGGACAGAAACACCGGGGAGCTGTTTTTT
D gene: NA
J gene: TRBJ2-2
V gene: TRBV4-2
clone size: once